This T cell receptor beta chain was sequenced for a study of CD8 T cells in Susac syndrome. Study outcomes and limitations: By the study's own acknowledgment, its TCR sequencing and HLA analysis included relatively few individuals.

Germline V gene lookup returns CDR1 MNHNY and CDR2 SVGAGI (reference sequence). V was clipped by 6 bases and J by 6 bases, with 11 bases between them. The CDR3 runs to 12 residues. RNA, at about 0.5 to 1 ug, was reverse transcribed with random hexamers. Multiplex PCR with immunoSEQ amplified the TCR beta CDR3 across 54 Vbeta and 13 Jbeta. TCRdb called the immunoSEQ multiplex PCR reads again in MiXCR, with one record for every CDR3 protein. The sample carries some 120,000 distinct CDR3 sequences, roughly 94% recorded once. In the multiple sclerosis control group, patients were treatment-naive and had stable or active relapsing-remitting disease. The CD8+ and CD4+ T cells were isolated magnetically using a negative isolation approach, whereas the TEMRA cells were enriched by FACS. A remark on this clonotype: The antigen is unknown.

The origin of this receptor is a human donor with multiple sclerosis. The sequenced sample consisted of CD4+ T cells from PBMCs. V usage is TRBV6-6 and J usage is TRBJ1-2, with unresolved D. CDR3 in amino acids: CASSPPTDGYTF. The CDR3 DNA reads TGTGCCAGCAGCCCTCCTACTGATGGCTACACCTTC.